This T cell receptor (beta chain) originates from a study of T cell responses to AZD1222 COVID-19 vaccine. Sequencing used immunoSEQ multiplex PCR; TCRdb keeps in-frame clones, though not all of them. The sample holds 100,000 to 130,000 clones, 86% seen once. The source material was peripheral blood, sampled on day 0 of AZD1222 vaccination. The receptor was isolated from an adult in good health.

For the CDR3, the DNA is TGTGCCAGCAGCAACCGACAGGGGGGCGGCTACACCTTC. Amino acids: CASSNRQGGGYTF. This chain links TRBV7-2 with TRBJ1-2; the match to TRBD1 covers 9 bases. The V segment lost 5 bases and the J segment 8 bases; nucleotides outside the gene matches: 6. CDR3 length: 13 amino acids. The germline V gene encodes CDR1 SGHTA and CDR2 FQGNSA.